This is a list of T cell receptor beta chains from one sample in a study of shared clonotypes between healthy human individuals. Method: immunoSEQ multiplex PCR; TCRdb's copy keeps in-frame clones and lacks some. Of some 2,500,000 clones detected, 93% appear once; the ten largest clones hold around 0.4%. Sequenced input: naive CD4+ T cells from PBMCs. Receptor source: a man younger than 35 in good health. Some clones in this sample may be carry-over from other donors' samples. CDR3s include the opening cysteine and the closing phenylalanine or tryptophan. Fields, in order: J gene, clone size, D gene, V gene, CDR3 DNA, CDR3 protein. The D gene is left open where the match is weak. Size is omitted from some rows. Given values are once, few, many or a class for expanded clones.

TRBJ1-1,NA,NA,TRBV5-1,TGCGCCAGCAATGAACCCGGGGGGCGGGAAAGTGAAGCTTTCTTT,CASNEPGGRESEAFF
TRBJ1-4,NA,NA,TRBV21-1,TGTGCCAGCAGCAAAGCGCTGGCGCCACTGACCGCAACTAATGAAAAACTGTTTTTT,CASSKALAPLTATNEKLFF
TRBJ2-4,once,NA,TRBV28,TGTGCCAGCAGTCTCCGACAAAGCGTAGCCAAAAACATTCAGTACTTC,CASSLRQSVAKNIQYF
TRBJ2-7,NA,TRBD1,TRBV7-3,TGTGCCAGCAGCTTGGGGGACAGTTACGAGCAGTACTTC,CASSLGDSYEQYF
TRBJ1-2,NA,TRBD1,TRBV15,TGTGCCACCAGCAGAGATCCGGGACAGGGCCTATATGGCTACACCTTC,CATSRDPGQGLYGYTF
TRBJ2-1,NA,NA,TRBV28,TGTGCCAGCAGTCCGCCAGCGGGCGGCCTTTACAATGAGCAGTTCTTC,CASSPPAGGLYNEQFF
TRBJ2-7,NA,TRBD1,TRBV6-6,TGTGCCAGCAGTTCCCCGAAAAAGACAGGGACCTACGAGCAGTACTTC,CASSSPKKTGTYEQYF
TRBJ1-1,few,NA,TRBV2,TGTGCCAGCAGTCAGGAGAAAGGCACTGAAGCTTTCTTT,CASSQEKGTEAFF
TRBJ2-2,NA,NA,TRBV9,TGTGCCAGCAGCGTAGCCTCCGGGCACGCCGGGGAGCTGTTTTTT,CASSVASGHAGELFF
TRBJ2-5,NA,NA,TRBV28,TGTGCCAGCAAACTCCCACGGAGGGATCGAGAGCAGTACTTC,CASKLPRRDREQYF
TRBJ2-7,once,NA,TRBV5-8,TGTGCCAGCAGCTCCGGTACACAGTTGGCCTACGAGCAGTACTTC,CASSSGTQLAYEQYF
TRBJ2-1,NA,TRBD2,TRBV7-6,TGTGCCAGCAGCTCACTAGCGGGAAGCTCCTACAATGAGCAGTTCTTC,CASSSLAGSSYNEQFF
TRBJ2-7,NA,TRBD2,TRBV6-5,TGTGCCACCAGACTAGCGGGAGGGTCCCTCTACGAGCAGTACTTC,CATRLAGGSLYEQYF
TRBJ2-2,NA,NA,TRBV19,TGTGCCAGTAGTATCCAGGGGTCCCCGAACACCGGGGAGCTGTTTTTT,CASSIQGSPNTGELFF
TRBJ1-5,once,TRBD1,TRBV6-6,TGTGCCAGCAGTTGGGGGACAGGGGATAGCAATCAGCCCCAGCATTTT,CASSWGTGDSNQPQHF
TRBJ2-1,NA,TRBD2,TRBV7-3,TGTGCCAGCAGCGAGGGACTAACCTCCTACAATGAGCAGTTCTTC,CASSEGLTSYNEQFF
TRBJ2-6,once,NA,TRBV28,TGTGCCAGCAGTCTTTCTGGGGCCAACGTCCTGACTTTC,CASSLSGANVLTF
TRBJ2-5,NA,NA,TRBV30,TGTGCCTGGAGCCTGTACCAAGAGACCCAGTACTTC,CAWSLYQETQYF
TRBJ1-2,few,NA,TRBV7-6,TGTGCCAGCAGCTTAAACCGGGAGGGCTACACCTTC,CASSLNREGYTF
TRBJ1-5,NA,NA,TRBV5-6,TGTGCCAGCAGCTTATCCTACCGGGAGTCCAATCAGCCCCAGCATTTT,CASSLSYRESNQPQHF
TRBJ1-3,NA,NA,TRBV7-2,TGTGCCAGCAGCTTGGGCGTCTCTGGAAACACCATATATTTT,CASSLGVSGNTIYF
TRBJ2-1,NA,NA,TRBV7-6,TGTGCCAGCAGCGACGCCAGCGGCATAACCGATGGAACCTACAATGAGCAGTTCTTC,CASSDASGITDGTYNEQFF
TRBJ2-1,NA,TRBD2,TRBV19,TGTGCCAGTAGCCTTCGGACTAGCGTCCATGAGCAGTTCTTC,CASSLRTSVHEQFF
TRBJ2-1,NA,TRBD1,TRBV5-1,TGCGCCAGCAGCTTAAGACAGGGGTCTTCCTACAATGAGCAGTTCTTC,CASSLRQGSSYNEQFF
TRBJ2-7,NA,TRBD1,TRBV27,TGTGCCAGCACCCGGACAGGGCCATCCTACGAGCAGTACTTC,CASTRTGPSYEQYF
TRBJ2-7,NA,TRBD1,TRBV5-1,TGCGCCAGCTCCCTGGGGGGACAGGGGGCGCTGGACGAGCAGTACTTC,CASSLGGQGALDEQYF
TRBJ2-7,NA,NA,TRBV2,TGTGCCAGCAGTGAAGCAAAAGGGGATGTCTCCTACGAGCAGTACTTC,CASSEAKGDVSYEQYF
TRBJ1-1,few,NA,TRBV5-1,TGCGCCAGCAGCTTGTTGGTTGAATCGGACAAGTCTTTCTTT,CASSLLVESDKSFF